This TCR beta chain was sequenced for a study of cytomegalovirus exposure and HLA in healthy donors. A multiplex PCR was run with 60 Vbeta primers and 13 Jbeta primers. Profiling relied on immunoSEQ multiplex PCR, and the TCRdb table lists in-frame clones only, not all of them. Seen here are about 190,000 clones, roughly 77% observed once, and the top ten hold about 5%. Study-wide results and limits: Reportedly, HLA-A and HLA-B alleles of most subjects were accurately predicted from TCR beta. HLA restriction was apparent for most CMV-associated TCR beta chains in a later analysis.

To note about this clone: Its antigen is currently unknown.

This CDR3 has 16 residues. V gave up 7 bases and J gave up 1 base, with 16 bases separating them. Germline lookup yields CDR1 MNHEY and CDR2 SMNVEV (reference sequence). Sequencing was carried out using PBMCs. This clonotype originated in a man aged 25 to 40 in good health and CMV-seropositive. V is TRBV27 and J is TRBJ2-2; maybe TRBD2 (5 bases). CDR3 bases: TGTGCCAGCATTAGCTTGGGTGGAGGGAACACCGGGGAGCTGTTTTTT. This translates into CASISLGGGNTGELFF.